This TCR beta chain was retrieved from a study of cytomegalovirus exposure and HLA in healthy donors (dated by TCRdb to the late 2010s). About the study as a whole: According to an earlier analysis of several hundred of the donors, 150 million to 200 million T cells yielded 120 million or so unique TCR beta sequences and about 300 Gb of sequence data. The later analysis used no new phenotypic data to find candidate immune exposures, relying instead on TCR beta sequences and their occurrence across donors. Every discovery cohort repertoire had been produced on one sequencing platform. A later genetic analysis took genome-wide SNP genotypes for about 60% of the roughly 670 donors and used that subset as a discovery cohort. Because of strong linkage in the cohort, four to six DR-DQ haplotypes were treated as single units for association and clustering. In addition to the first cohort of 666 subjects, a separate validation cohort of 120 different subjects was used. High-throughput TCR immunosequencing, statistical association of individual TCRs with disease status, and machine learning were combined to predict cytomegalovirus infection status. The aim of the study was to test whether cataloging public T cell receptors could identify signatures of past pathogen exposure. The study profiled the T cell repertoires of more than 500 subjects by immunosequencing and related them to cytomegalovirus serostatus. On average, around 200,000 unique TCR beta nucleotide sequences were sequenced per donor among 398 genotyped donors of the cohort, with roughly a sixth of those sequences being non-productive. To study patterns of TCR occurrence, a later analysis re-analyzed previously published TCR beta repertoires from 500 to 850 donors and added high-resolution HLA genotyping. Donor age, sex, ethnicity and CMV serostatus were compiled together with the repertoire data. Both class I and class II loci were covered by HLA typing, at four-digit resolution. Among the roughly 370 genotyped donors, around 79% belonged to the genetic ancestry cluster associated with self-reported Caucasian donors. Typing coverage varied by locus: roughly 629-630 donors for A, B, C, DRB1 and DQB1; more than 500 for DQA1; around 570 for DPA1; roughly 450 for DPB1. To decide whether each TCR beta V gene segment behaved as functional or pseudogenic, an earlier analysis of some 600 of the donors relied on high-throughput TCR beta sequencing. Roughly 300 gigabases of sequencing data and roughly 81 million unique TCR sequences made up an early release that covered over 550 HLA-typed donors. On the study overall, not on this receptor specifically: The study listed approximately 150 TCR beta chains as associated with cytomegalovirus. In this cohort, only TCR beta chains were sequenced, and detectable features were limited by the absence of alpha or paired-chain data. Correlated functional status among segregating V segments might reflect linkage disequilibrium, but an unknown experimental factor could not be ruled out. According to a later genetic analysis, donors in an Asian-associated ancestry cluster had fewer N-insertions in productive TCRs than the approximately 650-donor mean. In a later analysis, 16,951 TCR beta sequences were associated with specific HLA alleles at a false discovery rate of 0.05. Assigning TCR associations to individual alleles was difficult when HLA alleles, especially DR and DQ, strongly co-occurred. A few of the identified cytomegalovirus-associated TCR beta chains were confirmed in vitro to be specific for cytomegalovirus antigens. HLA typing was unavailable for some donors at each locus, so association tests used only the typed subset. Most TCR sequences were seen in very few donors, while some public TCRs were found in many individuals. In a later genetic analysis, a missense DCLRE1C variant was associated with V-gene and J-gene trimming of TCR beta chains, and the association was replicated in an independent cohort. In an earlier analysis of about 540 of the donors, most TCR beta V segments were observed in productive rearrangements about 87% or about 30% of the time, broadly matching IMGT annotations. Several of the top co-occurrence clusters appeared to be linked to parvovirus B19, influenza, CMV and Epstein-Barr virus, according to a later analysis. The classifier was reported to diagnose cytomegalovirus status with high specificity and sensitivity in both the original and validation cohorts. In a later analysis, most CMV-associated TCR beta chains were found to appear HLA-restricted, with HLA associations seemingly driven largely by CMV exposure. Compared with equally common non-associated chains, HLA-associated TCR beta chains in a later analysis were more clonally expanded and had lower generation probabilities. Immune exposure information for the cohort was limited to CMV serostatus. Around 16 rarely observed V segments, including chromosome 9 orphons, were excluded from the earlier analysis of several hundred of the donors because counts were too low. A further reported finding was that TCR beta sequences accurately predicted the HLA-A and HLA-B alleles for most subjects in the first cohort. The authors suggested that the approach could potentially be generalized to other disease states and immunological phenotypes. The presence/absence analyses assumed that sequencing depth was roughly uniform across donors, and that assumption may not be true. A cluster of highly shared sequence variants was judged likely to be a technical artifact of the sequencing pipeline. Some IMGT-functional V segments, including TRBV6-2 and TRBV6-3, could not be told apart with the 87-base-pair reads, so those segments were excluded. According to a later analysis, TCR association rates differed among HLA loci, with DRB1 alleles showing the most associated TCRs and HLA-C alleles showing the fewest.

The cohort consisted of approximately 690 healthy bone marrow donors. At the time of sampling, all cohort members were nominally healthy, though unrecorded immune exposures were likely present. The donor was CMV seropositive and belonged to the group of some 290 seropositive cohort members. Every donor gave a peripheral blood sample, and the peripheral blood mononuclear cells from that sample were used for TCR beta sequencing. The Qiagen DNeasy Blood Extraction Kit was used to extract genomic DNA from the blood cell samples. The library was generated by the immunoSEQ multiplex PCR assay. For the multiplex PCR, a mixture combining 60 forward primers for TCR Vbeta segments and 13 reverse primers for TCR Jbeta segments was used. The CDR3 region of rearranged TCR beta genes was amplified from genomic DNA by a multiplex PCR assay. On the Illumina HiSeq System, the amplified TCR beta libraries were sequenced as 87-base-pair reads. Per the authors' processing: A later analysis counted 75 million to 100 million unique TCR beta chains across the 550 to 700 repertoires, and some 12 million of these chains were shared by at least two donors. Raw reads were error-corrected and collapsed into unique sequences with a nearest-neighbor algorithm that merged closely related sequences to remove PCR and sequencing errors. V, D and J gene segments were assigned by aligning CDR3 sequences to IMGT reference sequences. For a sequence to be retained, at least a six-nucleotide match to both a V gene segment and a J gene segment was required. A rearrangement counted as productive if the CDR3 had no stop codons and remained in frame with V and J, and every other rearrangement counted as non-productive. Following IMGT convention, CDR3 was defined as the stretch from the second conserved V-encoded cysteine to the conserved J-encoded phenylalanine. The earlier analysis of 550 to 650 of the donors excluded any sequence lacking an unambiguous match to a single V gene segment. In an earlier analysis of approximately 560 of the donors, a V segment was called functional when productive rearrangements were above 56.7%, and segregating when the standard deviation between donors exceeded 5%. A statistical classification framework was developed to diagnose cytomegalovirus status using the catalog of TCR beta chain sequences. V and J gene assignment, in a later analysis, came from comparing TCR nucleotide sequences with IMGT/GENE-DB human TR gene sequences. In a later analysis, CDR3 sequences and most-parsimonious VDJ recombination scenarios were assigned using the TCRdist pipeline. A later analysis defined each TCR beta chain by its CDR3 amino acid sequence plus V-gene family, and excluded reads lacking a unique V-gene family. To address suspected cross-contamination and a sequencing artifact, a later analysis removed some 620 highly shared, low-generation-probability nucleotide sequences. In a later analysis, a clonal expansion index was calculated for each public chain from normalized within-repertoire ranks of inferred template counts. Generation probabilities in a later analysis came from a VDJ recombination model fitted to out-of-frame rearrangements, and those results were checked against IGoR. In a later analysis, TCR-TCR, TCR-HLA and TCR-CMV co-occurrence was scored with hypergeometric tests, and a repertoire-size bias correction was applied to TCR pairs. False discovery rates were estimated in a later analysis by permuting HLA or CMV assignments 20 times. In a later analysis, co-occurring TCRs were grouped with DBSCAN, and TCRdist sequence similarity was added when clustering was performed within HLA-allele-positive subsets. Repertoires with fewer than 30,000 or more than 120,000 public chains were left out of co-occurrence clustering, as were five repertoires with anomalous nucleotide sharing. TCRdb limited this immuneACCESS table to in-frame rearrangements with V and J called. A share of clones is missing; checked studies link under half to unresolved V genes, and the rest is unexplained. D and trimming were read from the DNA, whereas the V and J calls and clone size are those reported in that table. The sample table holds over 130,000 clones, of which 50% to 75% were seen once. Roughly 7% of the sample is held by the ten biggest clonotypes.

Concerning this clone: Its antigen is not yet known. Base qualities are not recorded, but no much larger clone differs from it by a single base.

The CDR3 starts with the cysteine, ends with the phenylalanine, and has 16 residues. CDR3 DNA only is kept here, 48 bases in frame from base 1. The germline V gene gives CDR1 as MNHEY and CDR2 as SVGAGI. The chain is assembled from TRBV6-5 and TRBJ2-5; 7 junctional bases match TRBD2. The end of the DNA fits TRBJ2-7 better, so the J call may be wrong. The source is a woman in her fifties or sixties in good health and CMV-seropositive. Sequencing was carried out using PBMCs. The CDR3 protein sequence reads: CASSYRSSGSSYEQYF. DNA sequence: TGTGCCAGCAGTTATCGGTCTAGCGGTAGCTCCTACGAGCAGTACTTC.